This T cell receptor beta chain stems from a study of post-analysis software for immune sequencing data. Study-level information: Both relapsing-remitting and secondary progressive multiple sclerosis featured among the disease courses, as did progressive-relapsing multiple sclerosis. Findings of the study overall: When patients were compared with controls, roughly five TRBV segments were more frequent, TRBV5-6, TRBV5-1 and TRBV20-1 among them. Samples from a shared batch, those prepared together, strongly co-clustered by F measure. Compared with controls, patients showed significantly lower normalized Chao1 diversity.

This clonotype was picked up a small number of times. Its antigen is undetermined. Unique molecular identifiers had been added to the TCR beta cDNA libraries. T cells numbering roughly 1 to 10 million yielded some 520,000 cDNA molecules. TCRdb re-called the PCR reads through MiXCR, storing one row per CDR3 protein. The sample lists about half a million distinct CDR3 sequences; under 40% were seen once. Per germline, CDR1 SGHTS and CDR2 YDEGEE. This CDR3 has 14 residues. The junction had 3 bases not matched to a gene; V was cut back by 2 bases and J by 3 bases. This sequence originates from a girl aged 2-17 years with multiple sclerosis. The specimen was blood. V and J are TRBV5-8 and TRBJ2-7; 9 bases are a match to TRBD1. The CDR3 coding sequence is TGTGCCAGCAGCTTACAGGGGGCTATCTACGAGCAGTACTTC. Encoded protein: CASSLQGAIYEQYF.